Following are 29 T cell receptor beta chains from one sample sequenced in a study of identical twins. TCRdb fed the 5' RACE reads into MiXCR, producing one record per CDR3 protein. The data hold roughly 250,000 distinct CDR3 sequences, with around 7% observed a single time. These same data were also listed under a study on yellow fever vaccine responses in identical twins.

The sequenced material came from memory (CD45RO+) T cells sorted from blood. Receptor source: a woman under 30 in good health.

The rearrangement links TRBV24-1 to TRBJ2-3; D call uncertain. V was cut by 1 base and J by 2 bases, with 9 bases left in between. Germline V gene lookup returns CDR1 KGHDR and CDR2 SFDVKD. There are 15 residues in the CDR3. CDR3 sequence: CATSDFGPNTDTQYF. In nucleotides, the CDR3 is TGTGCCACCAGTGATTTTGGGCCCAACACAGATACGCAGTATTTT.

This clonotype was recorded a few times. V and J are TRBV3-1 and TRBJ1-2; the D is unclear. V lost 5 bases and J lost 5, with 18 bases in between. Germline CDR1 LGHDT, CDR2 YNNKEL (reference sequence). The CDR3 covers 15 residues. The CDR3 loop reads CASSTPRGGLYGYTF. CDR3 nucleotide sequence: TGTGCCAGCAGCACCCCGCGGGGAGGGTTATATGGCTACACCTTC.

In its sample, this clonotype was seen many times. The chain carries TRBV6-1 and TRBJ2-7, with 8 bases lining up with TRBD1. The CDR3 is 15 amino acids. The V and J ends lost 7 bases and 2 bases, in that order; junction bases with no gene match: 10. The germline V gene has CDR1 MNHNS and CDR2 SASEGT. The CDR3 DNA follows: TGTGCCAGCAAAAAGACAGGGGTTTTGACCTACGAGCAGTACTTC. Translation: CASKKTGVLTYEQYF.

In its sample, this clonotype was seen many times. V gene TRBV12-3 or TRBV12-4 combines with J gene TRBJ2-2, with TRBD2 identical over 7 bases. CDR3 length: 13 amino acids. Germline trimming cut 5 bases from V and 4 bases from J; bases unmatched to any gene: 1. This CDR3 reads CASSSGVTGELFF. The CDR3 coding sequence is TGTGCCAGCAGTAGCGGGGTCACCGGGGAGCTGTTTTTT.

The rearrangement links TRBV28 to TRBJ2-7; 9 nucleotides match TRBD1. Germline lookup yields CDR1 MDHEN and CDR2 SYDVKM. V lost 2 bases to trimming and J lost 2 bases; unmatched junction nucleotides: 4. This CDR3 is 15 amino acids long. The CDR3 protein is CASSLTGGPPYEQYV. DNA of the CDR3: TGTGCCAGCAGTTTAACAGGGGGCCCCCCCTACGAGCAGTACGTC.

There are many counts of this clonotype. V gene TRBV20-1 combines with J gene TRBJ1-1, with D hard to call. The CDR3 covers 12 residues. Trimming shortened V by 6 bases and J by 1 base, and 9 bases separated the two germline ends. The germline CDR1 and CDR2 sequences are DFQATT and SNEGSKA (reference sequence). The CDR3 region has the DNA TGCAGTGCGAACCGGGAGAACACTGAAGCTTTCTTT. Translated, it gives CSANRENTEAFF.

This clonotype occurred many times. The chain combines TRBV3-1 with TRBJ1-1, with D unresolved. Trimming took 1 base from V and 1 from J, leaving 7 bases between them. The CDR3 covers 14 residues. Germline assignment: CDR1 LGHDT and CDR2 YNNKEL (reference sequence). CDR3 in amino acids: CASSQGTGNTEAFF. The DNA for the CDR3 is TGTGCCAGCAGCCAAGGGACCGGGAACACTGAAGCTTTCTTT.

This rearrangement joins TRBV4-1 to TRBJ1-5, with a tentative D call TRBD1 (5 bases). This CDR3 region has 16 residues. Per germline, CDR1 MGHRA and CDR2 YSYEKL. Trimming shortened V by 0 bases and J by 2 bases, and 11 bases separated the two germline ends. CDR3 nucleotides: TGCGCCAGCAGCCAAGAAAGACAGCCAGGCAATCAGCCCCAGCATTTT. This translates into CASSQERQPGNQPQHF.

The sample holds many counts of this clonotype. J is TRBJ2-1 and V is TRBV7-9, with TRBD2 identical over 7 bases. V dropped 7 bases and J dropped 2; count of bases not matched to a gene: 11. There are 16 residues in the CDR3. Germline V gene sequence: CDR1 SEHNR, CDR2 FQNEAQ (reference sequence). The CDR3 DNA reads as TGTGCCAGCACCTTCCCGGGGCTAGCGGCCTACAATGAGCAGTTCTTC. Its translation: CASTFPGLAAYNEQFF. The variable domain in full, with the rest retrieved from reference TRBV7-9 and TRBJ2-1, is DTGVSQNPRHKITKRGQNVTFRCDPISEHNRLYWYRQTLGQGPEFLTYFQNEAQLEKSRLLSDRFSAERPKGSFSTLEIQRTEQGDSAMYLCASTFPGLAAYNEQFFGPGTRLTVL.

The CDR3 DNA sequence: TGTGCCAGCAGTTACGTGGCAGGGGGTACTAGCGGGAGATTAAATGAGCAGTTCTTC. Its protein product is CASSYVAGGTSGRLNEQFF. This chain connects TRBV6-5 to TRBJ2-1, with 11 bases matching TRBD2. V lost 2 bases to trimming and J lost 7 bases; unmatched junction nucleotides: 16. The CDR3 consists of 19 residues. CDR1 is MNHEY and CDR2 is SVGAGI in the germline V gene.

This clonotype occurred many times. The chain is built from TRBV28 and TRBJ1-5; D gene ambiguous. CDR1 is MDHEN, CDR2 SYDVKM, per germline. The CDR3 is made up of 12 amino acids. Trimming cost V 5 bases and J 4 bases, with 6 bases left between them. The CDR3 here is CASSPINQPQHF. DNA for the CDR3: TGTGCCAGCAGTCCCATTAATCAGCCCCAGCATTTT. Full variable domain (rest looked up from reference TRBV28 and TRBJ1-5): DVKVTQSSRYLVKRTGEKVFLECVQDMDHENMFWYRQDPGLGLRLIYFSYDVKMKEKGDIPEGYSVSREKKERFSLILESASTNQTSMYLCASSPINQPQHFGDGTRLSIL.

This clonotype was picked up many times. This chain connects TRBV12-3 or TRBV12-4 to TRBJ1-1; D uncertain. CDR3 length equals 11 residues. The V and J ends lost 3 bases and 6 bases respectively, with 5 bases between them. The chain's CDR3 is CASSFRAEAFF. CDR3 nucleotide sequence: TGTGCCAGCAGTTTCCGGGCTGAAGCTTTCTTT.

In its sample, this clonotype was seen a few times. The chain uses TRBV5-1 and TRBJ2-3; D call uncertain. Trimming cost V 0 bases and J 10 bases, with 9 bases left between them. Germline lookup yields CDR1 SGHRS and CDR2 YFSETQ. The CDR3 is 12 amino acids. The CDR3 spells CASSLDQMAQYF. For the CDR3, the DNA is TGCGCCAGCAGCTTGGATCAGATGGCGCAGTATTTT.

This CDR3 reads CSAGGTGGLGDTQYF. CDR3 coding DNA: TGCAGTGCTGGTGGGACAGGGGGCCTCGGAGATACGCAGTATTTT. The gene calls are TRBV20-1 and TRBJ2-3; 12 bases match TRBD1. With 5 bases clipped from V and 5 bases from J, the junction kept 8 bases outside the gene matches. Germline V gene sequence: CDR1 DFQATT, CDR2 SNEGSKA (reference sequence). The CDR3 runs to 15 residues.

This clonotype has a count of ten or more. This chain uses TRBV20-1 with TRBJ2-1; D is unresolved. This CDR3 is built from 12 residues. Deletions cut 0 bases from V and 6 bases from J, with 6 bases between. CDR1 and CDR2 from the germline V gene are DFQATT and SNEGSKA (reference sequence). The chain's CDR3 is CSAREDVNEQFF. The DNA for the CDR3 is TGCAGTGCTAGAGAGGACGTCAATGAGCAGTTCTTC.

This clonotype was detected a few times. The CDR3 region is CASSQPLAALSYNEQFF. DNA for the CDR3: TGTGCCAGCAGCCAACCACTAGCGGCTCTCTCCTACAATGAGCAGTTCTTC. The chain has TRBV3-1 and TRBJ2-1; TRBD2 matches 8 bases. The CDR3 contains 17 residues. Germline V gene sequence: CDR1 LGHDT, CDR2 YNNKEL (reference sequence). V was clipped by 2 bases and J by 0 bases; unmatched bases: 6.

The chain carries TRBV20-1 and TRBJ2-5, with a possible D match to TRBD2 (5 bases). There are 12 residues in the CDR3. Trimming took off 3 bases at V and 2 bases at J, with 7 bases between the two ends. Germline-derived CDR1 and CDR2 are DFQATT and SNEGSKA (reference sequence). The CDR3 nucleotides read TGCAGTGCTAGTGGAGGACAAGAGACCCAGTACTTC. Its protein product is CSASGGQETQYF.

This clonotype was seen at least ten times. In DNA form, the CDR3 reads TGTGCCAGCAGCACCCTGTATCAATACAACAATGAGCAGTTCTTC. Protein sequence: CASSTLYQYNNEQFF. The rearrangement uses TRBV7-6 and TRBJ2-1, with D unclear. The CDR3 totals 15 residues. Deletions cut 5 bases from V and 5 bases from J, with 16 bases between. CDR1 and CDR2 (germline): SGHVS, FNYEAQ.

CDR3 residues: CASSLSDSGEQYF. CDR3 bases: TGCGCCAGCAGCTTGTCAGACAGCGGCGAGCAGTACTTC. The chain is built from TRBV5-1 and TRBJ2-7; D may match TRBD1 or TRBD2 (5 bases each). With 1 base removed from V and 6 bases from J, the gap between germline ends came to 11 bases. Germline V gene sequence: CDR1 SGHRS, CDR2 YFSETQ. The CDR3 consists of 13 residues.

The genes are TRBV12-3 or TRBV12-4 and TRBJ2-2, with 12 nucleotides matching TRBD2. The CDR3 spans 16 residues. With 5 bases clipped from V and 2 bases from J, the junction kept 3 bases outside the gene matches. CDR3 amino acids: CASSGLAGFNTGELFF. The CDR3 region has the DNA TGTGCCAGCAGTGGACTAGCGGGATTTAACACCGGGGAGCTGTTTTTT.

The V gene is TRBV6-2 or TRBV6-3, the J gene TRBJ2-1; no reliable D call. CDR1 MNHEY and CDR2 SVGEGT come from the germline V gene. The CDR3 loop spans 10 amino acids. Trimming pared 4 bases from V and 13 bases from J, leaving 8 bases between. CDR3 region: CASSSGLQFF. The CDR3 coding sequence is TGTGCCAGCAGTTCCGGCCTTCAGTTCTTC.

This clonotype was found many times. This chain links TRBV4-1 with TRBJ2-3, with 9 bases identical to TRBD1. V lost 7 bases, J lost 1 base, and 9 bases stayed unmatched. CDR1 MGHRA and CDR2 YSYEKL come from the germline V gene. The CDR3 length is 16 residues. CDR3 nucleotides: TGCGCCAGCACACCCGGGACAGGGAAAGGCACAGATACGCAGTATTTT. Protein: CASTPGTGKGTDTQYF.

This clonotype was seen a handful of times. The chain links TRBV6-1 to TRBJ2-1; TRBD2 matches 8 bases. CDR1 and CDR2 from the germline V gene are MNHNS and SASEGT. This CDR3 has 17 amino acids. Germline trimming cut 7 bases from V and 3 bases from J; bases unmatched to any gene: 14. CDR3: CASTKTQGGRLYNEQFF. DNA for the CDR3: TGTGCCAGCACTAAGACCCAAGGCGGGAGGCTCTACAATGAGCAGTTCTTC.

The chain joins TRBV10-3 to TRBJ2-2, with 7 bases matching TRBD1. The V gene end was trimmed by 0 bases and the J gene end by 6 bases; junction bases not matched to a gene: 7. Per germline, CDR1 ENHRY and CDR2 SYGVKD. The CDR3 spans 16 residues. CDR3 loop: CAISESGGAGAGELFF. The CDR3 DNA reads TGTGCCATCAGTGAGTCAGGGGGCGCTGGGGCCGGGGAGCTGTTTTTT.

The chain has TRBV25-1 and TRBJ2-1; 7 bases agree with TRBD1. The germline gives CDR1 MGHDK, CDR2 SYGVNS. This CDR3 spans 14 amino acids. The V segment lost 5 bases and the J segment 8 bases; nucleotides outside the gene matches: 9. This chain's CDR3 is CASSPTGRGYEQFF. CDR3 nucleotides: TGTGCCAGCAGTCCGACAGGGCGAGGCTATGAGCAGTTCTTC.

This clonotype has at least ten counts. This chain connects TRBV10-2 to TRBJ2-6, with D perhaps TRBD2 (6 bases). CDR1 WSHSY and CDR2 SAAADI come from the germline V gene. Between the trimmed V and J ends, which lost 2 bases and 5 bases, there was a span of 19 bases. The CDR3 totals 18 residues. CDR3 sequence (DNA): TGCGCCAGCAGTGAGGGCGGCCGATACGGGAGCCGGGCCAACGTCCTGACTTTC. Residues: CASSEGGRYGSRANVLTF.

Written as DNA, the CDR3 is TGCAGCGTTGAAGAGGTTGGCTACACCTTC. Its protein product is CSVEEVGYTF. The V call is TRBV29-1, the J call TRBJ1-2; no reliable D call. Trimming took off 0 bases at V and 7 bases at J, with 3 bases between the two ends. The germline CDR1 and CDR2 sequences are SQVTM and ANQGSEA. The CDR3 totals 10 residues.

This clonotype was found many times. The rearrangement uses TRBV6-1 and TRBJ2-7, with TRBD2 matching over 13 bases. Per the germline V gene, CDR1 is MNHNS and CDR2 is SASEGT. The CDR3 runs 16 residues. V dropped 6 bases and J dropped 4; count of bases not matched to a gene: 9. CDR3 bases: TGTGCCAGCAGAAAGACGGGACTAGCGGGGCAGTACGAGCAGTACGTC. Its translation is CASRKTGLAGQYEQYV.

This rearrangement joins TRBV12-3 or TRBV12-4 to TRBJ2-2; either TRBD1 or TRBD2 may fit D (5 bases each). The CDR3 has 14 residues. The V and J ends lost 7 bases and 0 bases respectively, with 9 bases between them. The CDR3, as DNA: TGTGCCAGCAAGGGGACCGCGAACACCGGGGAGCTGTTTTTT. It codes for CASKGTANTGELFF.